This passage covers 12 T cell receptor beta chains from one sample sequenced in a study of cytomegalovirus exposure and HLA in healthy donors. This PCR relied on a set of 60 Vbeta primers and 13 Jbeta primers. TCRdb keeps only in-frame clones here, not all; method: immunoSEQ multiplex PCR. Of about 170,000 clones listed, about 79% are singletons. The source material was PBMCs. These receptors were taken from a female donor in good health and CMV-seronegative.

This clone was observed a handful of times. The V gene is TRBV5-6, the J gene TRBJ1-1; D unresolved. There are 15 residues in the CDR3. The ends were cut back, 7 bases at V and 5 bases at J, with 21 bases in the middle. The V gene's germline CDR1 is SGHDT and CDR2 YYEEEE. This chain's CDR3 is CASGRGNAPRTEAFF. In nucleotides, the CDR3 is TGTGCCAGCGGCCGTGGTAATGCACCGAGGACTGAAGCTTTCTTT.

The genes are TRBV10-3 and TRBJ2-7; perhaps TRBD2 as D (5 bases). Trimming pared 10 bases from V and 0 bases from J, leaving 16 bases between. The CDR3 runs 14 residues. The germline V gene has CDR1 ENHRY and CDR2 SYGVKD. CDR3 in DNA: TGTGCCAGCGCTATTGAGGGATTCTCCTACGAGCAGTACTTC. It is translated as CASAIEGFSYEQYF.

The chain is built from TRBV7-2 and TRBJ2-7, with 10 nucleotides matching TRBD2. Germline V gives CDR1 SGHTA, CDR2 FQGNSA. This CDR3 is 14 amino acids long. V dropped 3 bases and J dropped 3; count of bases not matched to a gene: 2. CDR3 in amino acids: CASSFASGGYEQYF. CDR3 DNA sequence: TGTGCCAGCAGCTTCGCTAGCGGGGGCTACGAGCAGTACTTC.

This rearrangement joins TRBV28 to TRBJ2-7, with TRBD1 matching over 9 bases. J gave up 4 bases and V 6 bases, and 19 bases lay outside the gene matches. Per germline, CDR1 MDHEN and CDR2 SYDVKM. The CDR3 runs to 18 residues. In DNA, the CDR3 is TGTGCCAGCAGATATTTCCTCAGCCCGGGACAGGGTTTTTACGAGCAGTACTTC. It encodes CASRYFLSPGQGFYEQYF.

V is TRBV5-1 and J is TRBJ2-7; 7 bases agree with TRBD1. V shed 0 bases and J 1 base; nucleotides not matched to a gene: 4. Looked up from germline, CDR1 is SGHRS and CDR2 is YFSETQ. The CDR3 extends over 15 amino acids. CDR3 sequence: CASSLAGTVSYEQYF. CDR3 nucleotides: TGCGCCAGCAGCTTGGCCGGGACAGTATCCTACGAGCAGTACTTC.

In its sample, this clone was seen a few times. The same CDR3 can be traced to other DNA sequences in this sample. The V call is TRBV18, the J call TRBJ2-7, with D maybe TRBD2 (5 bases). V lost 3 bases to trimming and J lost 1 base, with 10 bases between them. CDR3 length: 14 amino acids. Germline CDR1 and CDR2: KGHSH and LQKENI. The CDR3 nucleotides are TGTGCCAGCTCACCGGGCCGAGGGTCCTACGAGCAGTACTTC. Protein: CASSPGRGSYEQYF.

The chain employs TRBV30 and TRBJ1-5; D may be TRBD1 (6 bases). V was shortened by 5 bases and J by 0 bases, with 14 bases between the two germline ends. The CDR3 loop spans 15 amino acids. The germline CDR1 and CDR2 sequences are GTSNPN and SVGIG (reference sequence). CDR3 loop: CAWSQGLSSNQPQHF. The CDR3 nucleotides read TGTGCCTGGTCCCAGGGGCTGTCTAGCAATCAGCCCCAGCATTTT.

This clone occurred a few times. This rearrangement joins TRBV28 to TRBJ2-1; unclear D gene. The CDR3 length is 12 residues. CDR1 is MDHEN, CDR2 SYDVKM, per germline. V lost 10 bases to trimming and J lost 8 bases, with 15 bases between them. In DNA form, the CDR3 reads TGTGCCACCGATACAACTAAAGATGAGCAGTTCTTC. Its protein is CATDTTKDEQFF.

The rearrangement joins TRBV4-1 to TRBJ2-2; TRBD2 might be the D (5 bases). The CDR3 is 16 residues long. CDR1 is MGHRA, CDR2 YSYEKL, per germline. With 0 bases removed from V and 3 bases from J, the gap between germline ends came to 11 bases. CDR3 residues: CASSQEASSYTGELFF. The DNA of the CDR3 is TGCGCCAGCAGCCAAGAAGCATCTAGCTACACCGGGGAGCTGTTTTTT.

The J gene is TRBJ2-1, the V gene TRBV5-1; TRBD2 matches 7 bases. V shed 6 bases and J 3 bases; nucleotides not matched to a gene: 3. CDR1 and CDR2 from the germline V gene are SGHRS and YFSETQ. CDR3 length: 13 amino acids. The CDR3 coding sequence is TGCGCCAGCAACCGGGGGGACTACAATGAGCAGTTCTTC. It is translated as CASNRGDYNEQFF.

Points on this clone: The junction and the germline gene differ at one end; a read error may be behind it. V is TRBV6-1 and J is TRBJ2-2; 7 positions agree with TRBD2. CDR1 is MNHNS, CDR2 SASEGT, per germline. The CDR3 spans 15 residues. CDR3 sequence reads: CASSGNPGSSGGLFF. The CDR3 DNA reads as TGTGCCAGCAGTGGTAACCCGGGTTCTTCGGGGGGGCTGTTTTTT.

A word on this clone: One end of the junction fails to match germline, which may point to a read error. Additional DNA sequences in this sample encode the identical CDR3. This chain links TRBV6-4 with TRBJ2-1; 7 nucleotides line up with TRBD2. Germline loops: CDR1 MRHNA, CDR2 SNTAGT. The CDR3 has 15 residues. The CDR3 DNA sequence: TGCGCCAGCAGTCGTCACGGGGGACTAACCAATGAGCAGTTCTTC. Translating it yields CASSRHGGLTNEQFF.